The 15 T cell receptor beta chains reported below all come from one sample, sequenced in a study of PD-1 blockade in mismatch repair-deficient tumors. Some clones are missing from TCRdb's copy, which holds only in-frame ones; the method was immunoSEQ multiplex PCR. The table includes tens of thousands of clones, around 88% detected once. The material was peripheral blood, obtained 52 weeks after starting pembrolizumab. All receptors derive from an adult with mismatch repair-deficient cancer.

The V and J genes are TRBV25-1 and TRBJ2-7, with D tentatively TRBD1 (6 bases). Between the trimmed V and J ends, which lost 5 bases and 1 base, there was a span of 15 bases. Germline V gives CDR1 MGHDK, CDR2 SYGVNS. The length of the CDR3 is 15 residues. CDR3: CASSYGWTESYEQYF. The CDR3, as DNA: TGTGCCAGCAGTTACGGGTGGACAGAGTCCTACGAGCAGTACTTC.

This chain joins TRBV27 and TRBJ2-2, with a tentative D call TRBD1 (5 bases). The CDR3 extends over 15 amino acids. Germline-derived CDR1 and CDR2 are MNHEY and SMNVEV (reference sequence). The germline V and J ends were trimmed by 3 bases and 1 base, with 9 bases remaining between them. The CDR3 region is CASSFSQGNTGELFF. The CDR3 nucleotides read TGTGCCAGCAGTTTTTCCCAGGGGAACACCGGGGAGCTGTTTTTT.

The rearrangement joins TRBV5-5 to TRBJ2-7; TRBD1 agrees at 12 bases. There are 14 residues in the CDR3. Losses at the gene ends were 7 bases for V and 5 bases for J; bases not matched to a gene: 7. Germline assignment: CDR1 SGHKS and CDR2 YYEKEE (reference sequence). CDR3: CASGTGGMGDEQYF. The DNA of the CDR3 is TGTGCCAGCGGGACAGGGGGCATGGGCGACGAGCAGTACTTC.

The chain joins TRBV19 to TRBJ2-1; D not resolved. From germline, CDR1 is LNHDA and CDR2 SQIVND (reference sequence). The V end lost 1 base, the J end lost 3 bases, and 10 bases lay between the germline ends. The CDR3 length is 15 residues. As DNA, the CDR3 is TGTGCCAGTAGTATAGCCGGGTCCATCTACAATGAGCAGTTCTTC. Translating it yields CASSIAGSIYNEQFF.

This chain connects TRBV9 to TRBJ1-1; D may be TRBD1 (5 bases). This CDR3 contains 13 residues. Germline V gene data show CDR1 as SGDLS and CDR2 as YYNGEE. Trimming removed 4 bases from V and 5 bases from J, with 12 bases in between. The CDR3 sequence: CASSPGLLTEAFF. The CDR3 coding sequence is TGTGCCAGCAGCCCAGGGTTGTTAACTGAAGCTTTCTTT.

The chain is built from TRBV15 and TRBJ1-5; TRBD1 agrees at 8 bases. CDR3 length: 16 amino acids. Germline V gives CDR1 LNHNV, CDR2 YYDKDF (reference sequence). Unmatched junction bases numbered 10, after V lost 2 bases and J lost 7 bases. CDR3 loop: CATSRSGQGGAQPQHF. The DNA for the CDR3 is TGTGCCACCAGCAGATCCGGACAGGGTGGGGCGCAGCCCCAGCATTTT.

V and J are TRBV5-4 and TRBJ2-7; 7 nucleotides line up with TRBD1. Germline assignment: CDR1 SGHNT and CDR2 YYREEE (reference sequence). CDR3 length equals 15 residues. V lost 4 bases and J lost 0; bases outside the gene matches: 7. CDR3 bases: TGTGCCAGCAGCCGGGTGGGACAGTCCTCCTACGAGCAGTACTTC. Its translation is CASSRVGQSSYEQYF.

The chain is built from TRBV28 and TRBJ2-7; D is possibly TRBD2 (5 bases). CDR1 and CDR2 (germline): MDHEN, SYDVKM. The CDR3 spans 15 residues. V shed 3 bases and J shed 2 bases, with 14 bases lying between them. The CDR3, as DNA: TGTGCCAGCAGTTTCCTAGCCACCGCGCCCTACGAGCAGTACTTC. This gives the protein CASSFLATAPYEQYF.

The rearrangement uses TRBV5-1 and TRBJ2-7, with unresolved D. This CDR3 region has 16 residues. Trimming took off 0 bases at V and 0 bases at J, with 13 bases between the two ends. Germline values: CDR1 SGHRS, CDR2 YFSETQ. The CDR3 DNA is TGCGCCAGCAGCTTGGAAACAGCCGACATCTCCTACGAGCAGTACTTC. Translating gives CASSLETADISYEQYF.

The chain couples TRBV10-3 to TRBJ2-7; D not resolved. V was pared by 3 bases and J by 3 bases, with 18 bases between. The V gene's germline CDR1 is ENHRY and CDR2 SYGVKD. The CDR3 contains 16 residues. The CDR3 region has the DNA TGTGCCATCAGTGATTTTTCGATGACCAGACTCTACGAGCAGTACTTC. The encoded protein is CAISDFSMTRLYEQYF.

In its sample, this clone was seen once. The rearrangement uses TRBV7-9 and TRBJ2-2, with D possibly being TRBD1 or TRBD2 (5 bases each). Looked up from germline, CDR1 is SEHNR and CDR2 is FQNEAQ (reference sequence). With 10 bases removed from V and 4 bases from J, the gap between germline ends came to 28 bases. CDR3 size: 18 residues. CDR3 DNA: TGTGCCACCCACCCACCTAGAGGGGACCTCGCCGTCACCGGGGAGCTGTTTTTT. As protein: CATHPPRGDLAVTGELFF.

DNA of the CDR3: TGTGCCAGCAGCTTAGAGGGGACAGGGGGCTACGAGCAGTACTTC. Its translation: CASSLEGTGGYEQYF. The chain uses TRBV11-2 and TRBJ2-7; 11 bases map to TRBD1. The V segment lost 0 bases and the J segment 3 bases; nucleotides outside the gene matches: 1. The germline CDR1 and CDR2 sequences are SGHAT and FQNNGV. CDR3 length equals 15 residues.

V and J are TRBV27 and TRBJ1-4; D not certain. Per the germline V gene, CDR1 is MNHEY and CDR2 is SMNVEV (reference sequence). V lost 5 bases and J lost 5, with 15 bases in between. The CDR3 sequence is 15 residues long. As DNA, the CDR3 is TGTGCCAGCAGTCCCAGCGCAGGCTACAATGAAAAACTGTTTTTT. Its translation: CASSPSAGYNEKLFF.

The rearrangement uses TRBV30 and TRBJ1-1; D call uncertain. V shed 4 bases and J shed 10 bases, with 22 bases lying between them. CDR3 length: 14 amino acids. Germline CDR1 and CDR2: GTSNPN and SVGIG (reference sequence). CDR3 amino acids: CAWNNPFGRVSAFF. The DNA for the CDR3 is TGTGCCTGGAATAATCCCTTTGGGAGAGTGTCAGCTTTCTTT.

This chain joins TRBV11-2 and TRBJ2-1, with a weak D call TRBD2 (7 bases). The CDR3 is 16 residues long. V was pared by 0 bases and J by 5 bases, with 14 bases between. The germline V gene encodes CDR1 SGHAT and CDR2 FQNNGV. CDR3 nucleotides: TGTGCCAGCAGCTTAGAAGGGGGGGCCTTTAACAATGAGCAGTTCTTC. Amino acid sequence: CASSLEGGAFNNEQFF.